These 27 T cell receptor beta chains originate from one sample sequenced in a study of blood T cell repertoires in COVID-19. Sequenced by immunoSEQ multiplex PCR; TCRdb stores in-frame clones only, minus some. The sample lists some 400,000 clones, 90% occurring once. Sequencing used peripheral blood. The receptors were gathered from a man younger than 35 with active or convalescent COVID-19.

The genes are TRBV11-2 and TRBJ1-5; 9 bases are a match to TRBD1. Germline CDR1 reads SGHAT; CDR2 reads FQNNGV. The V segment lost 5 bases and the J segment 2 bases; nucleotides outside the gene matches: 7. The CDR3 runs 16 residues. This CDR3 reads CASSEGTGWGNQPQHF. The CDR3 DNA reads TGTGCCAGCAGCGAAGGGACAGGGTGGGGCAATCAGCCCCAGCATTTT.

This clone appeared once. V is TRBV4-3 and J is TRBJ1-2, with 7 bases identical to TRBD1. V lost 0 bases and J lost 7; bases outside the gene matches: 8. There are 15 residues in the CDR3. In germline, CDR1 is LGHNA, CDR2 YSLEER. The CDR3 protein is CASSQDRGGGSGYTF. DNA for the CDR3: TGCGCCAGCAGCCAAGATCGTGGAGGGGGCTCTGGCTACACCTTC.

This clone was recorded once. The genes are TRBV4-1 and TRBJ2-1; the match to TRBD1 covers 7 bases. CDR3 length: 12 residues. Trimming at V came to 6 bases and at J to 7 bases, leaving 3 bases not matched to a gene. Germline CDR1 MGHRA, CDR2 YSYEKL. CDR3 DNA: TGCGCCAGCAGGTACAGGGGAAATGAGCAGTTCTTC. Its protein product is CASRYRGNEQFF.

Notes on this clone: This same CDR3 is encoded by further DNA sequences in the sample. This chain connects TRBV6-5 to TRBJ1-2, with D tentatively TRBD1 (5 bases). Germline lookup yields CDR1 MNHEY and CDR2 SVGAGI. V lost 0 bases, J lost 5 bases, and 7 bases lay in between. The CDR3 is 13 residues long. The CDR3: CASSYSRGYGYTF. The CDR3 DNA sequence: TGTGCCAGCAGTTACTCGCGGGGGTATGGCTACACCTTC.

The CDR3 DNA is TGTGCCTCCTCCGGACGCAGGGGAATGGCTGAAGCTTTCTTT. Amino acids: CASSGRRGMAEAFF. The genes are TRBV28 and TRBJ1-1; D is perhaps TRBD1 (6 bases). V gave up 11 bases and J gave up 6 bases, with 22 bases separating them. CDR3 length: 14 amino acids. Germline-derived CDR1 and CDR2 are MDHEN and SYDVKM.

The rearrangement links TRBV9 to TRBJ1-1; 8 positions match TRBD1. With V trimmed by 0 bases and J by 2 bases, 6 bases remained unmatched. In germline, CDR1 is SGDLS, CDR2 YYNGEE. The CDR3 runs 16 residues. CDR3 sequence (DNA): TGTGCCAGCAGCGTAGGGACAGGGCGGGGTAACACTGAAGCTTTCTTT. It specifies CASSVGTGRGNTEAFF.

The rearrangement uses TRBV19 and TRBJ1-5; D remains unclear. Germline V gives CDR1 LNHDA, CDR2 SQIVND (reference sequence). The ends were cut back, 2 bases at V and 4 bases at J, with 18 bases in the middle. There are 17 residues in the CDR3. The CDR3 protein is CASSISYGEGPNQPQHF. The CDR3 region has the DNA TGTGCCAGTAGTATATCGTACGGGGAGGGCCCAAATCAGCCCCAGCATTTT.

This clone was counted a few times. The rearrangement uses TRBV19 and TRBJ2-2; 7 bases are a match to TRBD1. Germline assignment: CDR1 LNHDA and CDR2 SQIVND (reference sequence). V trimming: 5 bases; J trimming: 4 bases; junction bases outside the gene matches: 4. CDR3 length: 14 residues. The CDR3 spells CASSPTGSTGELFF. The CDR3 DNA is TGTGCCAGTAGTCCGACAGGGAGCACCGGGGAGCTGTTTTTT.

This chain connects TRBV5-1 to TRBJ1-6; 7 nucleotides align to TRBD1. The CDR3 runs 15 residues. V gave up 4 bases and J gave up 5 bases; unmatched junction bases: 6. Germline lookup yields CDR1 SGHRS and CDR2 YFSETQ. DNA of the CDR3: TGCGCCAGCAGCAAAACGGGACAGAATAATTCACCCCTCCACTTT. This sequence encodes CASSKTGQNNSPLHF.

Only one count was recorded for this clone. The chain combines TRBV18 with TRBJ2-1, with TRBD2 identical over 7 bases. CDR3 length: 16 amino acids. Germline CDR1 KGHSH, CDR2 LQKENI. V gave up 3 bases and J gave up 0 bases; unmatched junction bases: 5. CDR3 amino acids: CASSPRLADSYNEQFF. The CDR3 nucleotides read TGTGCCAGCTCACCTCGGCTAGCGGACTCCTACAATGAGCAGTTCTTC.

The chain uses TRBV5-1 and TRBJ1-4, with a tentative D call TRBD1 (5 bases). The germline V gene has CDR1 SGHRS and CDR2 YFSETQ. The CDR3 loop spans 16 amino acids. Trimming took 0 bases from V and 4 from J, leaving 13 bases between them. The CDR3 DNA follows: TGCGCCAGCAGCTTGGGCGGGGCAATCGGTAATGAAAAACTGTTTTTT. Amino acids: CASSLGGAIGNEKLFF. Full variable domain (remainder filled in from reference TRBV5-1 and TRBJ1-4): KAGVTQTPRYLIKTRGQQVTLSCSPISGHRSVSWYQQTPGQGLQFLFEYFSETQRNKGNFPGRFSGRQFSNSRSEMNVSTLELGDSALYLCASSLGGAIGNEKLFFGSGTQLSVL.

In DNA, the CDR3 is TGCGCCAGCAGCCAAGTGTCAGGGGTCGAAGCTTTCTTT. Protein sequence: CASSQVSGVEAFF. V is TRBV4-1 and J is TRBJ1-1; TRBD1 might be the D (6 bases). Germline lookup yields CDR1 MGHRA and CDR2 YSYEKL. The length of the CDR3 is 13 residues. Trimming shortened V by 1 base and J by 8 bases, and 11 bases separated the two germline ends.

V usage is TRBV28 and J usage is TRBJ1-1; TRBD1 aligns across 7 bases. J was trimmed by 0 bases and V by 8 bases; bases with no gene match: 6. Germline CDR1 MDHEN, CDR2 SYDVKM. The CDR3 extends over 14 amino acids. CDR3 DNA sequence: TGTGCCAGCGCGCGGACAGGTTTGAACACTGAAGCTTTCTTT. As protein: CASARTGLNTEAFF.

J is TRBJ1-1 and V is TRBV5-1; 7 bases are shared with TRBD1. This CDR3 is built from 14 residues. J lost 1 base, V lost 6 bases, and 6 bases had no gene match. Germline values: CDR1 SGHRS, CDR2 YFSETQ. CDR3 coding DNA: TGCGCCAGCACCAGGGGGGATCAGAACACTGAAGCTTTCTTT. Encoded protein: CASTRGDQNTEAFF.

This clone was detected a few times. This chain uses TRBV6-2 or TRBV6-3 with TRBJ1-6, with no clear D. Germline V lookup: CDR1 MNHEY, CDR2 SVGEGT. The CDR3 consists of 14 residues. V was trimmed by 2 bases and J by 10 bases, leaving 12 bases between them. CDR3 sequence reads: CASSYAGNGSPLHF. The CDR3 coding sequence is TGTGCCAGCAGTTACGCGGGGAATGGATCACCCCTCCACTTT.

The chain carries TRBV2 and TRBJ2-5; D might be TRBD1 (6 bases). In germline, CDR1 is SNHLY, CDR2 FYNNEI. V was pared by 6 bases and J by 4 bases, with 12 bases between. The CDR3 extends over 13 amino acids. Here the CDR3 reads CASSPGVGETQYF. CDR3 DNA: TGTGCCAGCAGCCCAGGGGTTGGAGAGACCCAGTACTTC.

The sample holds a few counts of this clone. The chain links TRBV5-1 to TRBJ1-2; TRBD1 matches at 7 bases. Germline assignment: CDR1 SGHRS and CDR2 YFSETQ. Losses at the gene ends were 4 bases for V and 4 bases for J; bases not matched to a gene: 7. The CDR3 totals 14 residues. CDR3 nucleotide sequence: TGCGCCAGCAGCCGTGAGGGACAGACCTATGGCTACACCTTC. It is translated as CASSREGQTYGYTF.

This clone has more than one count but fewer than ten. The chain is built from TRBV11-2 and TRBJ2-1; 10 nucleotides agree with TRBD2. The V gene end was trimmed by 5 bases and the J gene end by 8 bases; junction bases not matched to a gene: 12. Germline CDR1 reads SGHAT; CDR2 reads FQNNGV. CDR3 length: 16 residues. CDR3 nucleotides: TGTGCCAGCAGCGTAACTAGCGGGATTGACGCCTATGAGCAGTTCTTC. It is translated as CASSVTSGIDAYEQFF.

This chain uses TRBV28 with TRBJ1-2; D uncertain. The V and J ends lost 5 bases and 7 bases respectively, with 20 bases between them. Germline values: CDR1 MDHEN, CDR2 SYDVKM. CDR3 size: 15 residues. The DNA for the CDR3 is TGTGCCAGCAGTCCCCTGGGCAGGTCGGCTTTTGGCTACACCTTC. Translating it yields CASSPLGRSAFGYTF.

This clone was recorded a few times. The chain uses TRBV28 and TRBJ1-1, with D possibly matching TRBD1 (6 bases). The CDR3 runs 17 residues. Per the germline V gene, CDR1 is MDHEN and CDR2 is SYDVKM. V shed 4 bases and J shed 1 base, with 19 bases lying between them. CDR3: CASSCDWDKCRNTEAFF. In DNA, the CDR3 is TGTGCCAGCAGTTGCGATTGGGACAAATGCAGGAACACTGAAGCTTTCTTT. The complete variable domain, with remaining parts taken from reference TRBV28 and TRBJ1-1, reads DVKVTQSSRYLVKRTGEKVFLECVQDMDHENMFWYRQDPGLGLRLIYFSYDVKMKEKGDIPEGYSVSREKKERFSLILESASTNQTSMYLCASSCDWDKCRNTEAFFGQGTRLTVV.

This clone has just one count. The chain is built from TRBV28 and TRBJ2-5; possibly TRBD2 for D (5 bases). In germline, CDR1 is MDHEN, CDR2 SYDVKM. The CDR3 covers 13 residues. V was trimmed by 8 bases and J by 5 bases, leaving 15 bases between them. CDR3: CASGFLSGETQYF. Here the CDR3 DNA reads TGTGCCAGCGGGTTTCTCAGCGGTGAGACCCAGTACTTC.

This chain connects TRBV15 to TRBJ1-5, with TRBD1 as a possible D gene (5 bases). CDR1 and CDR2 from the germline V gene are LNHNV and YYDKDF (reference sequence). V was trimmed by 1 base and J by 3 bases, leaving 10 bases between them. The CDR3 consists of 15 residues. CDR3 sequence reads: CATSRGDSNNQPQHF. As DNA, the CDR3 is TGTGCCACCAGCAGAGGCGACAGCAACAATCAGCCCCAGCATTTT.

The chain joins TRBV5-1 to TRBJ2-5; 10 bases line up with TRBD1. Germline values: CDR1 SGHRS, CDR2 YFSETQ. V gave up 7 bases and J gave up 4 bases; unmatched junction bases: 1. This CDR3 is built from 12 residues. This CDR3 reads CASGQGVETQYF. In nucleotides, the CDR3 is TGCGCCAGCGGACAGGGGGTAGAGACCCAGTACTTC.

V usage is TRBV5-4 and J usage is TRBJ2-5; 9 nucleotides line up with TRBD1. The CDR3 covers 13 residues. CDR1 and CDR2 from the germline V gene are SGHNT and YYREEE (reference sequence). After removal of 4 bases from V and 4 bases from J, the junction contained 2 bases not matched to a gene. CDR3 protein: CASSVDRGETQYF. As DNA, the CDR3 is TGTGCCAGCAGCGTGGACAGGGGAGAGACCCAGTACTTC.

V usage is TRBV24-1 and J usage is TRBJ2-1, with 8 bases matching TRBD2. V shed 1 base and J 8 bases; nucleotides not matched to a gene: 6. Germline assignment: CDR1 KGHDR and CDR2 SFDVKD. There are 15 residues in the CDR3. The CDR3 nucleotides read TGTGCCACCAGTGATTTTATCAGCGGGAGTGATGAGCAGTTCTTC. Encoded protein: CATSDFISGSDEQFF.

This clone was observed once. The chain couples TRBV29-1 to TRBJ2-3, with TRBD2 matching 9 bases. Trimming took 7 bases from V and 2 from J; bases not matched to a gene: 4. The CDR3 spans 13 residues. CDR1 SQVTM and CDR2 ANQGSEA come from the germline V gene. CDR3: CSGSGRHTDTQYF. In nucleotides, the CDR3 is TGCAGCGGGAGCGGGAGGCACACAGATACGCAGTATTTT.

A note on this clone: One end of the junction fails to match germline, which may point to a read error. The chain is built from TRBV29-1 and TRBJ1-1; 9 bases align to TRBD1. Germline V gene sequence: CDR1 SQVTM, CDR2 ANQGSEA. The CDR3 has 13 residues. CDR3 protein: CSVEGQGLTEAFF. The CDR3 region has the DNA TGCAGCGTCGAAGGACAGGGGCTAACTGAAGCTTTCTTT. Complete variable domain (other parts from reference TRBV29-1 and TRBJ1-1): SAVISQKPSRDICQRGTSLTIQCQVDSQVTMMFWYRQQPGQSLTLIATANQGSEATYESGFVIDKFPISRPNLTFSTLTVSNMSPEDSSIYLCSVEGQGLTEAFFGQGTRLTVV.